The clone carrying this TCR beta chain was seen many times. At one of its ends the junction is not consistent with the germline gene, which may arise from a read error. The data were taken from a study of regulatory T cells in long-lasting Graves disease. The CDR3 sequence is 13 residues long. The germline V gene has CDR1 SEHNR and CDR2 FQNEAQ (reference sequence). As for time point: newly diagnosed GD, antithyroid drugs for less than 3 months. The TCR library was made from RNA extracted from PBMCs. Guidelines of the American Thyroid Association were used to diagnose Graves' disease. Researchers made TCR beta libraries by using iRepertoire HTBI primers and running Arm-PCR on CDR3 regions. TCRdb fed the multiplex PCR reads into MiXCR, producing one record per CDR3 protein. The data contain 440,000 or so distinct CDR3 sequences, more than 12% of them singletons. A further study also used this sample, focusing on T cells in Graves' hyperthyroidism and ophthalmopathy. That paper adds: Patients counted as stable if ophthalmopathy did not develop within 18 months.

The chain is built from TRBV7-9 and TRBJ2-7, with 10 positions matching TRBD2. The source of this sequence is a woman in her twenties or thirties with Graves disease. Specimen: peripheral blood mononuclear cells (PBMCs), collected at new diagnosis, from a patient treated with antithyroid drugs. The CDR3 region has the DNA TGCGCCAGCAGTAGCGGGAGGTTGGGGGAGCAGTACTTC. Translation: CASSSGRLGEQYF.